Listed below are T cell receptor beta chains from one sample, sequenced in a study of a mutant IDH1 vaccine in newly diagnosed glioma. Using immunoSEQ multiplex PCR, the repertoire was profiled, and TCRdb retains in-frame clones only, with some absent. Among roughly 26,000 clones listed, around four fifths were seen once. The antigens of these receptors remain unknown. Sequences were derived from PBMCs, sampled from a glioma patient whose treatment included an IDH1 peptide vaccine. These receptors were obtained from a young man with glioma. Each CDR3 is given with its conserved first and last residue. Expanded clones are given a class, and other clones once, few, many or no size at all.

CDR3aa: CASSPGVLETQYF
v_gene: TRBV19
abundance: .

CDR3aa: CASSPSPGAGPSTDTQYF
v_gene: TRBV7-9
abundance: .

CDR3aa: CASSENAITGNTIYF
v_gene: TRBV25-1
abundance: .

CDR3aa: CASSIEGTSGRVPQYF
v_gene: TRBV5-1
abundance: once

CDR3aa: CASSDYNARGGRYGYTF
v_gene: TRBV6-4
abundance: .

CDR3aa: CAISESWGVGTQETQYF
v_gene: TRBV10-3
abundance: once

CDR3aa: CASSMGSRVTQPQHF
v_gene: TRBV19
abundance: .

CDR3aa: CASSPLDQGNRNTEAFF
v_gene: TRBV19
abundance: .

CDR3aa: CASSLRVQENTGELFF
v_gene: TRBV9
abundance: .

CDR3aa: CASSVGTGGFYEQYF
v_gene: TRBV9
abundance: .

CDR3aa: CSVAVAGGGGEKLFF
v_gene: TRBV29-1
abundance: .

CDR3aa: CASSQLNREGDGYTF
v_gene: TRBV4-3
abundance: .

CDR3aa: CASSLGGQGEFYNEQFF
v_gene: TRBV5-6
abundance: .

CDR3aa: CASSEGQGWRPQHF
v_gene: TRBV6-1
abundance: .

CDR3aa: CASSIEHSSYEQYF
v_gene: TRBV19
abundance: .

CDR3aa: CASSLEGGTLYGYTF
v_gene: TRBV5-1
abundance: .

CDR3aa: CASWSGANTGELFF
v_gene: TRBV6-1
abundance: .

CDR3aa: CASSIPRRTEGEQFF
v_gene: TRBV28
abundance: .

CDR3aa: CASSPDYGYTF
v_gene: TRBV18
abundance: once

CDR3aa: CASIQGVGQPQHF
v_gene: TRBV21-1
abundance: few

CDR3aa: CASSPRNDRGYGQPQHF
v_gene: TRBV4-1
abundance: .

CDR3aa: CASSKEGALSSYEQYF
v_gene: TRBV27
abundance: .

CDR3aa: CASSHGGERGAHETQYF
v_gene: TRBV5-4
abundance: .

CDR3aa: CASSVRPGGEQYF
v_gene: TRBV9
abundance: once

CDR3aa: CSVEETGGLDTQYF
v_gene: TRBV29-1
abundance: .

CDR3aa: CASSLVAEETQYF
v_gene: TRBV7-2
abundance: .

CDR3aa: CASSATENYGYTF
v_gene: TRBV7-9
abundance: .

CDR3aa: CASSVEAAPYEQYF
v_gene: TRBV9
abundance: .

CDR3aa: CASSLDRNEQFF
v_gene: TRBV6-6
abundance: .

CDR3aa: CASQGATNEKLFF
v_gene: TRBV30
abundance: .

CDR3aa: CAWTPDRDTEAFF
v_gene: TRBV30
abundance: few

CDR3aa: CASSETSGQNEKLFF
v_gene: TRBV6-1
abundance: .

CDR3aa: CASSPLGEGLEETQYF
v_gene: TRBV18
abundance: .

CDR3aa: CAWNRGGNEKLFF
v_gene: TRBV30
abundance: .

CDR3aa: CASSLDAGASTDTQYF
v_gene: TRBV5-1
abundance: .

CDR3aa: CASSFTGFEQYF
v_gene: TRBV27
abundance: once

CDR3aa: CATSFDRGLTEAFF
v_gene: TRBV15
abundance: once

CDR3aa: CASSDGDREVQPQHF
v_gene: TRBV6-1
abundance: .

CDR3aa: CAWSEGRVGSPLHF
v_gene: TRBV30
abundance: .

CDR3aa: CASSDRGRGGRETQYF
v_gene: TRBV2
abundance: once

CDR3aa: CSVEEVSGAEAFF
v_gene: TRBV29-1
abundance: .

CDR3aa: CARGRRVRHQPQHF
v_gene: TRBV6-4
abundance: .

CDR3aa: CAISESDGYTEAFF
v_gene: TRBV10-3
abundance: .

CDR3aa: CASSVLDRAYEQYF
v_gene: TRBV5-6
abundance: .

CDR3aa: CASILQTGELFF
v_gene: TRBV2
abundance: .

CDR3aa: CASSLLWDRDTGELFF
v_gene: TRBV27
abundance: .

CDR3aa: CAIQGGSGANVLTF
v_gene: TRBV10-3
abundance: .

CDR3aa: CASSAGTAPPNTEAFF
v_gene: TRBV9
abundance: once

CDR3aa: CASSPSQGAEDTEAFF
v_gene: TRBV27
abundance: .

CDR3aa: CASSVGTSGNSYEQYF
v_gene: TRBV7-6
abundance: .

CDR3aa: CAWSRRDEAFF
v_gene: TRBV30
abundance: few

CDR3aa: CASSPGVGEREQYF
v_gene: TRBV9
abundance: .

CDR3aa: CASSYSRAGNYEQYF
v_gene: TRBV6-5
abundance: once

CDR3aa: CASSLNGQGAAEQYF
v_gene: TRBV5-1
abundance: .

CDR3aa: CASIRSSSTEAFF
v_gene: TRBV28
abundance: .